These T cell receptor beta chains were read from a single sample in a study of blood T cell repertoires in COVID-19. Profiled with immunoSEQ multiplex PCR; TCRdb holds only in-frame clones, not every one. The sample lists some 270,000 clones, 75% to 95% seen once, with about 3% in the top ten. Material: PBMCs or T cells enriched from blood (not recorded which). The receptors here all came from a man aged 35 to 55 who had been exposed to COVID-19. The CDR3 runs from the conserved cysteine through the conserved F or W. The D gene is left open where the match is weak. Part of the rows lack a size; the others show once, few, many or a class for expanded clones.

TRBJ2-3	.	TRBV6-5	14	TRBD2	CASKASGSTDTQYF	TGTGCCAGCAAGGCTAGCGGTAGCACAGATACGCAGTATTTT
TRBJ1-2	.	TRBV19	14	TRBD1	CASTSQGAAYGYTF	TGTGCCAGTACGTCTCAGGGGGCAGCGTATGGCTACACCTTC
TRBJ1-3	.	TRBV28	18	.	CASSLVGGARGTGNTIYF	TGTGCCAGCAGTTTAGTCGGGGGGGCGCGGGGGACTGGAAACACCATATATTTT
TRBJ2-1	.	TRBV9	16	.	CASSVGGLSSYNEQFF	TGTGCCAGCAGCGTAGGAGGTCTAAGCTCCTACAATGAGCAGTTCTTC
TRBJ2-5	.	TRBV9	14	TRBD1	CASSDGTGQETQYF	TGTGCCAGCAGCGACGGGACAGGCCAAGAGACCCAGTACTTC
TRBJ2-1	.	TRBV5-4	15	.	CASSLLLSSYNEQFF	TGTGCCAGCAGCTTGTTGCTGAGCTCCTACAATGAGCAGTTCTTC
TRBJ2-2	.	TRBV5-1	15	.	CASSLFTGEAGELFF	TGCGCCAGCAGCTTGTTTACAGGGGAGGCCGGGGAGCTGTTTTTT
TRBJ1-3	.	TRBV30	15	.	CAWSLPSSSGNTIYF	TGTGCCTGGAGTCTTCCCTCGAGCTCTGGAAACACCATATATTTT
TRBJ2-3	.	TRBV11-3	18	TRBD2	CASSLAYGGAPKVDTQYF	TGTGCCAGCAGCTTAGCCTACGGGGGGGCGCCTAAGGTAGATACGCAGTATTTT
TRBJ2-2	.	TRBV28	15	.	CASSLWGRNTGELFF	TGTGCCAGCAGTTTATGGGGGCGGAACACCGGGGAGCTGTTTTTT
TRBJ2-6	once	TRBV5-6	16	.	CASFTVVLSGANVLTF	TGTGCCAGCTTCACGGTAGTACTCTCTGGGGCCAACGTCCTGACTTTC
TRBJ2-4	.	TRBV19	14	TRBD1	CASSIDRGRDIQYF	TGTGCCAGTAGTATAGACAGGGGGCGTGACATTCAGTACTTC
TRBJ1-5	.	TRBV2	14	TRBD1	CASRGTGYNQPQHF	TGTGCCAGCAGGGGGACAGGGTACAATCAGCCCCAGCATTTT
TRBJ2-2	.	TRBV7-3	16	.	CASSLSGTPYTGELFF	TGTGCCAGCAGCTTATCTGGGACTCCTTACACCGGGGAGCTGTTTTTT
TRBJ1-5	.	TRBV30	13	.	CAWSVSGNQPQHF	TGTGCCTGGAGTGTAAGCGGTAATCAGCCCCAGCATTTT
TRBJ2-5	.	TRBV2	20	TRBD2	CASSEAMFDLAGEKPETQYF	TGTGCCAGCAGTGAAGCGATGTTTGATCTAGCGGGAGAGAAACCAGAGACCCAGTACTTC
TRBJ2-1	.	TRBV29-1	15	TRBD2	CSVTSTSGSINEQFF	TGCAGCGTTACATCGACTAGCGGGAGTATTAATGAGCAGTTCTTC
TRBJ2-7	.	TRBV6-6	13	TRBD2	CASRVLAGDEQYF	TGTGCCAGCAGGGTCCTGGCGGGGGACGAGCAGTACTTC
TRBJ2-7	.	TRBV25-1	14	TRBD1	CASSETGGFNEQYF	TGTGCCAGCAGTGAAACAGGGGGCTTCAACGAGCAGTACTTC
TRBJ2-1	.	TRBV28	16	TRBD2	CASSSGGTIPANEQFF	TGTGCCAGCAGTTCAGGTGGGACTATACCGGCAAATGAGCAGTTCTTC
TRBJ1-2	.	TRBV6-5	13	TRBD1	CASSRTGINGYTF	TGTGCCAGCAGTAGGACAGGGATTAATGGCTACACCTTC
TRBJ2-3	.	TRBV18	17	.	CASSPTTSSFHSDTQYF	TGTGCCAGCTCACCAACCACTTCTTCTTTCCATTCAGATACGCAGTATTTT
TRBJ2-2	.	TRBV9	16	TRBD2	CASSGGVAGSTGELFF	TGTGCCAGCAGCGGGGGAGTAGCGGGATCCACCGGGGAGCTGTTTTTT
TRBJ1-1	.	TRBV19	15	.	CASSIMGQPNTEAFF	TGTGCCAGTAGTATCATGGGACAACCGAACACTGAAGCTTTCTTT
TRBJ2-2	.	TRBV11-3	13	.	CASRRANTGELFF	TGTGCCAGCAGAAGAGCGAACACCGGGGAGCTGTTTTTT
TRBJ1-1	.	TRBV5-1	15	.	CASSFDARVRSEAFF	TGCGCCAGCAGCTTCGACGCCAGGGTTAGATCTGAAGCTTTCTTT
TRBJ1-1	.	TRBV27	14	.	CASSLSRGGTEAFF	TGTGCCAGCAGTTTAAGTCGGGGGGGGACTGAAGCTTTCTTT
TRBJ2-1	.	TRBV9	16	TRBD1	CASSAVGTGGYNEQFF	TGTGCCAGCAGCGCCGTGGGGACAGGGGGGTATAATGAGCAGTTCTTC
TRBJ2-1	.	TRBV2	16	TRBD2	CASSLGKPGGGNEQFF	TGTGCCAGCAGCCTGGGAAAGCCGGGAGGGGGTAATGAGCAGTTCTTC
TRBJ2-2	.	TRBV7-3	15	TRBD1	CASRSSGTGAGELFF	TGTGCCAGCAGGAGTTCCGGGACAGGGGCCGGGGAGCTGTTTTTT
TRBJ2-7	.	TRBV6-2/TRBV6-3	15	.	CASSYSERPHYEQYF	TGTGCCAGCAGTTACTCGGAGCGGCCCCACTACGAGCAGTACTTC
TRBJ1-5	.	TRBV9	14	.	CASSVGEGPQPQHF	TGTGCCAGCAGCGTAGGGGAGGGGCCTCAGCCCCAGCATTTT
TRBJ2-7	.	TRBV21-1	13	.	CASSPGQKYEQYF	TGTGCCAGCAGCCCGGGACAGAAGTACGAGCAGTACTTC
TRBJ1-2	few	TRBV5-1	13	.	CASSFYGSSGYTF	TGCGCCAGCTCCTTTTACGGGAGCTCCGGCTACACCTTC
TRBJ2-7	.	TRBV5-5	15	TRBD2	CASSLGLARGYEQYF	TGTGCCAGCAGCTTGGGACTAGCGAGAGGCTACGAGCAGTACTTC
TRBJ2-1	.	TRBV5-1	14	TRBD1	CASNEQGSYNEQFF	TGCGCCAGCAACGAACAGGGGTCCTACAATGAGCAGTTCTTC
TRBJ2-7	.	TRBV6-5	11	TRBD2	CATGLADEQYF	TGTGCCACCGGACTAGCCGACGAGCAGTACTTC
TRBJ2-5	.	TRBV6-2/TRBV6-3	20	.	CASSYPGAGENPISSETQYF	TGTGCCAGCAGTTACCCCGGTGCGGGTGAGAATCCTATCTCTTCAGAGACCCAGTACTTC
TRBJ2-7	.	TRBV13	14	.	CASSLGLKVYEQYF	TGTGCCAGCAGCTTAGGACTAAAAGTCTACGAGCAGTACTTC
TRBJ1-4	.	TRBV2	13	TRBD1	CASKDRGGEKLFF	TGTGCCAGCAAGGACAGGGGTGGTGAAAAACTGTTTTTT
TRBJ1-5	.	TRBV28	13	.	CASSFSSNQPQHF	TGTGCCAGCAGTTTCAGTAGCAATCAGCCCCAGCATTTT
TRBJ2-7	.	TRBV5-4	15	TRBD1	CASSLGQGARYEQYF	TGTGCCAGCAGCCTGGGACAGGGGGCTAGGTACGAGCAGTACTTC
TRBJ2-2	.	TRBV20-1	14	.	CSASRGANTGELFF	TGCAGTGCTAGTCGGGGAGCGAACACCGGGGAGCTGTTTTTT